The 31 T cell receptor beta chains reported below all come from one sample, sequenced in a study. MiXCR, run by TCRdb on the 5' RACE reads, gives a single entry per CDR3 protein. The table has 46,000 or so distinct CDR3 sequences, 22% seen once. Cells sorted as Tregs were CD4+, CD25+ and CD127-/low. Sequenced material: Tregs sorted from a lymph node. These receptors all stem from a female donor with breast cancer.

Only a few counts were recorded for this clonotype. The chain uses TRBV6-6 and TRBJ1-5; perhaps TRBD1 as D (6 bases). V lost 6 bases, J lost 7 bases, and 10 bases lay in between. Germline CDR1 reads MNHNY; CDR2 reads SVGAGI (reference sequence). The length of the CDR3 is 12 residues. CDR3 protein: CASRKGGQPQHF. The CDR3 DNA reads TGTGCCAGCAGAAAGGGGGGGCAGCCCCAGCATTTT.

This clonotype occurred a few times. V is TRBV19 and J is TRBJ1-1; D is uncertain. V was pared by 7 bases and J by 1 base, with 10 bases between. This CDR3 region has 13 residues. CDR1 is LNHDA and CDR2 is SQIVND in the germline V gene (reference sequence). The CDR3 sequence: CASNGRANTEAFF. The CDR3 nucleotides are TGTGCCAGTAACGGACGGGCGAACACTGAAGCTTTCTTT.

Worth noting for this clonotype: This sequence may be a read error, since a much larger clone differs from it by one base. The J gene is TRBJ1-3, the V gene TRBV4-3; no firm D call. The CDR3 has 16 residues. Germline V gives CDR1 LGHNA, CDR2 YSLEER. The CDR3 bases are TGCGCCAGCAGCCAAGCCGATGCGAATTCTGGAAACACCATACATTTT. The encoded protein is CASSQADANSGNTIHF.

This clonotype occurred many times. The chain is built from TRBV5-1 and TRBJ1-5; no reliable D call. V was shortened by 4 bases and J by 1 base, with 6 bases between the two germline ends. This CDR3 region has 13 residues. Germline V CDR1 and CDR2: SGHRS, YFSETQ. The CDR3 sequence: CASSRESNQPQHF. CDR3 nucleotides: TGCGCCAGCAGCAGGGAAAGCAATCAGCCCCAGCATTTT.

A few counts support this clonotype. V gene TRBV20-1 combines with J gene TRBJ2-5, with TRBD1 as a possible D gene (6 bases). Germline lookup yields CDR1 DFQATT and CDR2 SNEGSKA (reference sequence). The CDR3 is made up of 13 amino acids. The V gene lost 2 bases and the J gene lost 5 bases, with 12 bases spanning the gap. This chain's CDR3 is CSARTDRLETQYF. As DNA, the CDR3 is TGCAGTGCTAGAACCGACAGGTTGGAGACCCAGTACTTC.

This chain links TRBV9 with TRBJ2-5; 14 nucleotides line up with TRBD2. This CDR3 spans 16 amino acids. Germline lookup yields CDR1 SGDLS and CDR2 YYNGEE. The V gene end was trimmed by 1 base and the J gene end by 9 bases; junction bases not matched to a gene: 8. The CDR3 loop is CASSVSGTSGRKSQYF. The CDR3 coding sequence is TGTGCCAGCAGCGTATCCGGGACTAGCGGGAGAAAGTCCCAGTACTTC.

This clonotype was picked up a small number of times. The V gene is TRBV7-2, the J gene TRBJ1-1; the match to TRBD1 covers 7 bases. In germline, CDR1 is SGHTA, CDR2 FQGNSA. The ends lost 5 bases at V and 1 base at J; junction bases unmatched: 7. CDR3 length equals 15 residues. For the CDR3, the DNA is TGTGCCAGCAGCCCACCCCGGGACAGGAACACTGAAGCTTTCTTT. This gives the protein CASSPPRDRNTEAFF.

This clonotype appeared many times. CDR3: CSARVGRGSYNEQFF. DNA for the CDR3: TGCAGTGCTAGAGTAGGCAGGGGGTCCTACAATGAGCAGTTCTTC. The J gene is TRBJ2-1, the V gene TRBV20-1; TRBD1 aligns across 7 bases. V was clipped by 1 base and J by 1 base; unmatched bases: 4. Germline lookup yields CDR1 DFQATT and CDR2 SNEGSKA (reference sequence). The CDR3 covers 15 residues.

This clonotype was recorded a few times. This chain joins TRBV9 and TRBJ2-7, with D maybe TRBD2 (5 bases). The CDR3 contains 14 residues. Trimming left V 0 bases short and J 5 bases short, with 12 bases between. Germline CDR1 reads SGDLS; CDR2 reads YYNGEE. CDR3: CASSVGEWRNEQYF. The CDR3 coding sequence is TGTGCCAGCAGCGTAGGGGAGTGGCGGAACGAGCAGTACTTC.

The chain links TRBV6-1 to TRBJ2-5; weak D call: TRBD1 (5 bases). This CDR3 is built from 13 residues. V lost 11 bases, J lost 2 bases, and 15 bases lay in between. CDR1 is MNHNS, CDR2 SASEGT, per germline. This chain's CDR3 is CAAGRDRQETQYF. The CDR3 bases are TGTGCCGCCGGAAGAGACAGACAAGAGACCCAGTACTTC.

As concerns this clonotype: A single base separates this from a much larger clone, so it may be a read error. The conserved phenylalanine or tryptophan normally closing the CDR3 is absent here, so this likely arose from a read error. V gene TRBV28 combines with J gene TRBJ2-5, with D perhaps matching TRBD1 (5 bases). Germline-derived CDR1 and CDR2 are MDHEN and SYDVKM. Trimming cost V 3 bases and J 4 bases, with 12 bases left between them. This CDR3 has 14 residues. This chain's CDR3 is CASSLGQRLETQYS. The CDR3 DNA is TGTGCCAGCAGTTTGGGGCAGCGATTAGAGACCCAGTACTCC.

This clonotype showed up many times. The genes are TRBV5-5 and TRBJ2-1; D unresolved. The CDR3 length is 13 residues. The germline V gene has CDR1 SGHKS and CDR2 YYEKEE (reference sequence). Between the trimmed V and J ends, which lost 4 bases and 1 base, there was a span of 6 bases. The CDR3 here is CASSTLSYNEQFF. The CDR3 coding sequence is TGTGCCAGCAGCACGCTATCCTACAATGAGCAGTTCTTC.

This clonotype was counted between two and nine times. The CDR3 DNA sequence: TGTGCCAGCAGCGTAGGACTAGCGGGAGGTTACGAGCAGTACTTC. Amino acids: CASSVGLAGGYEQYF. This chain uses TRBV9 with TRBJ2-7; TRBD2 agrees at 13 bases. The junction had 1 base not matched to a gene; V was cut back by 0 bases and J by 4 bases. Germline CDR1 reads SGDLS; CDR2 reads YYNGEE. The CDR3 has 15 residues.

The sample holds a few counts of this clonotype. The chain employs TRBV7-3 and TRBJ1-5; D gene ambiguous. CDR3 length: 14 amino acids. From germline, CDR1 is SGHTA and CDR2 FQGTGA. Deletions cut 1 base from V and 3 bases from J, with 7 bases between. The CDR3 DNA reads TGTGCCAGCAGCTTAATTCCTGCCAATCAGCCCCAGCATTTT. Encoded protein: CASSLIPANQPQHF. Supplemented by reference TRBV7-3 and TRBJ1-5, the full variable domain reads GAGVSQTPSNKVTEKGKYVELRCDPISGHTALYWYRQSLGQGPEFLIYFQGTGAADDSGLPNDRFFAVRPEGSVSTLKIQRTERGDSAVYLCASSLIPANQPQHFGDGTRLSIL.

This clonotype was seen ten or more times. This chain connects TRBV12-3 or TRBV12-4 to TRBJ2-7, with D possibly TRBD2 on 6 matching bases. V was clipped by 7 bases and J by 7 bases, with 17 bases between them. This CDR3 is 13 amino acids long. CDR3 sequence reads: CASTPGGSQEQYF. For the CDR3, the DNA is TGTGCCAGCACCCCTGGGGGGTCGCAGGAGCAGTACTTC.

This clonotype was picked up many times. The V call is TRBV9, the J call TRBJ1-6; 8 nucleotides agree with TRBD1. The CDR3 is 15 amino acids. The V and J ends lost 3 bases and 5 bases, in that order; junction bases with no gene match: 4. The germline V gene has CDR1 SGDLS and CDR2 YYNGEE. CDR3 residues: CASSARTGNNSPLHF. CDR3 nucleotides: TGTGCCAGCAGCGCAAGGACAGGGAATAATTCACCCCTCCACTTT.

To note about this clonotype: One junction end disagrees with the germline gene, perhaps due to a read error. The rearrangement joins TRBV5-1 to TRBJ2-1, with a weak D call TRBD1 (6 bases). The CDR3 loop spans 18 amino acids. CDR1 is SGHRS, CDR2 YFSETQ, per germline. The CDR3 DNA follows: TGCGCCAGCAGCTCGAAAGTCGGACGGGACAACCAATACAGTGAGCAGTTCTTC. This sequence encodes CASSSKVGRDNQYSEQFF.

The chain recombines TRBV2 with TRBJ1-6, with 7 bases aligning to TRBD1. This CDR3 is 14 amino acids long. The germline CDR1 and CDR2 sequences are SNHLY and FYNNEI. V lost 7 bases to trimming and J lost 9 bases; unmatched junction nucleotides: 9. The CDR3 loop reads CASTPTGFLSPLHF. CDR3 bases: TGTGCCAGCACCCCGACAGGGTTTCTTTCACCCCTCCACTTT.

This clonotype has ten or more counts. The chain joins TRBV28 to TRBJ1-2; maybe TRBD1 (5 bases). The V gene lost 2 bases and the J gene lost 5 bases, with 18 bases spanning the gap. CDR1 and CDR2 (germline): MDHEN, SYDVKM. This CDR3 is built from 16 residues. The CDR3 region has the DNA TGTGCCAGCAGTTTAGATCCGGGGGGAGGCGGATATGGCTACACCTTC. This translates into CASSLDPGGGGYGYTF.

This clonotype was observed at least ten times. This chain links TRBV6-5 with TRBJ2-7; tentative D call: TRBD1 (6 bases). CDR3 length: 11 amino acids. Germline V gives CDR1 MNHEY, CDR2 SVGAGI. The V end was cut by 5 bases, the J end by 7 bases, with 9 bases between. CDR3 nucleotides: TGTGCCAGCAGTCAGGGGAGAGAGCAGTACTTC. It specifies CASSQGREQYF.

On this clonotype itself: Relative to the germline gene, one junction end is altered; a read error may explain this. The genes are TRBV11-2 and TRBJ1-1; 7 bases match TRBD1. Germline values: CDR1 SGHAT, CDR2 FQNNGV. There are 15 residues in the CDR3. In DNA, the CDR3 is TGTGCCAGCAGCTTAGTAGGGACAGTTGGGCCCGAAGATTTCTTT. Its translation is CASSLVGTVGPEDFF.

This clonotype occurred many times. The rearrangement links TRBV28 to TRBJ1-5; D may be TRBD1 (5 bases). Germline loops: CDR1 MDHEN, CDR2 SYDVKM. Trimming stripped 4 bases from V and 3 bases from J, with 13 bases between. The CDR3 has 15 amino acids. The chain's CDR3 is CASSSRAGPNQPQHF. The DNA for the CDR3 is TGTGCCAGCAGTTCGCGCGCAGGGCCCAATCAGCCCCAGCATTTT.

About this clonotype: An end of the junction differs from the germline gene, which may be a read error. The chain links TRBV29-1 to TRBJ2-1; 7 bases are a match to TRBD1. Per germline, CDR1 SQVTM and CDR2 ANQGSEA. The CDR3 covers 14 residues. CDR3 region: CSVAFPTGVVEQSF. The CDR3 DNA reads as TGCAGCGTCGCATTCCCCACAGGGGTGGTTGAGCAGTCCTTC.

This clonotype was seen a few times. The chain employs TRBV7-2 and TRBJ2-7; D perhaps matches TRBD1 (6 bases). This CDR3 region has 15 residues. V dropped 5 bases and J dropped 4 bases, with 18 bases sitting between them. Germline V gene lookup returns CDR1 SGHTA and CDR2 FQGNSA. The CDR3 spells CASSASSQGGYEQYF. Written as DNA, the CDR3 is TGTGCCAGCAGCGCTAGCTCACAGGGTGGATACGAGCAGTACTTC.

This clonotype was picked up a small number of times. V is TRBV5-1 and J is TRBJ1-5; 11 positions agree with TRBD1. Unmatched junction bases numbered 5, after V lost 5 bases and J lost 4 bases. CDR1 is SGHRS and CDR2 is YFSETQ in the germline V gene. This CDR3 contains 15 residues. CDR3 nucleotides: TGCGCCAGCAGAGAAGGGACAGGGGGTAATCAGCCCCAGCATTTT. It specifies CASREGTGGNQPQHF.

This clonotype was seen a handful of times. The chain combines TRBV27 with TRBJ2-7; D is undetermined. This CDR3 has 15 amino acids. The ends were cut back, 6 bases at V and 0 bases at J, with 15 bases in the middle. Germline CDR1 reads MNHEY; CDR2 reads SMNVEV (reference sequence). CDR3 nucleotides: TGTGCCAGCAGCTTGGACGGAGTCAACTCCTACGAGCAGTACTTC. This codes for CASSLDGVNSYEQYF.

Remarks on this clonotype: Because it lacks the conserved phenylalanine or tryptophan at the end, this CDR3 is likely a read error. The rearrangement links TRBV4-2 to TRBJ1-1, with D unresolved. The germline V gene has CDR1 LGHNA and CDR2 YNFKEQ. The CDR3 runs 15 residues. CDR3 sequence reads: CASSQDRTGNTEAFL. In nucleotides, the CDR3 is TGTGCCAGCAGTCAAGATCGGACGGGGAACACTGAAGCTTTCCTT.

V gene TRBV5-1 combines with J gene TRBJ1-1, with a possible D match to TRBD1 (5 bases). From germline, CDR1 is SGHRS and CDR2 YFSETQ. This CDR3 has 17 residues. V lost 1 base and J 2 bases, leaving 18 bases between the germline ends. CDR3 in amino acids: CASSLPPEQAFNTEAFF. The CDR3, as DNA: TGCGCCAGCAGCTTGCCTCCGGAACAGGCATTCAACACTGAAGCTTTCTTT.

This clonotype was found a few times. The chain uses TRBV6-2 or TRBV6-3 and TRBJ2-5; D perhaps matches TRBD2 (5 bases). V lost 6 bases and J lost 4, with 9 bases in between. This CDR3 comprises 12 residues. The V gene's germline CDR1 is MNHEY and CDR2 SVGEGT. The CDR3 protein is CASRRALETQYF. The CDR3 bases are TGTGCCAGCAGGAGGGCCTTAGAGACCCAGTACTTC.

This clonotype turned up a few times. V gene TRBV20-1 combines with J gene TRBJ1-4, with D hard to call. V lost 4 bases, J lost 8 bases, and 20 bases lay in between. CDR3 length: 15 amino acids. Germline V gene lookup returns CDR1 DFQATT and CDR2 SNEGSKA (reference sequence). The CDR3 spells CSATPYRLLGEKLFF. The CDR3 DNA sequence: TGCAGTGCTACCCCCTATCGGTTATTGGGCGAAAAACTGTTTTTT.

This chain joins TRBV9 and TRBJ2-2; perhaps D is TRBD1 or TRBD2 (5 bases each). This CDR3 has 15 amino acids. Trimming cost V 0 bases and J 3 bases, with 9 bases left between them. Germline V gives CDR1 SGDLS, CDR2 YYNGEE. The CDR3 nucleotides read TGTGCCAGCAGCGTAGTGGGACCCGACACCGGGGAGCTGTTTTTT. Its protein product is CASSVVGPDTGELFF.